This TCR beta chain is drawn from a study of human T cells and chemical hapten exposure. Time point here: patch test 1, 2 weeks after DPC sensitization. Documented treatment: therapeutic diphenylcyclopropenone sensitization with weekly scalp DPC. Total RNA was isolated from unfractionated whole blood. TCRdb analysed the RACE reads with MiXCR anew, one entry per CDR3 protein. Of some 350,000 distinct CDR3 sequences listed, around 7% were seen once; the top ten hold around 8.2%. Ten or more counts support this clonotype. The CDR3 is 15 residues long. Trimming left V 6 bases short and J 4 bases short, with 17 bases between. The germline V gene has CDR1 MDHEN and CDR2 SYDVKM.

The chain joins TRBV28 to TRBJ2-3; D might be TRBD1 or TRBD2, each matching 5 bases. The specimen comprised whole blood, sampled in connection with sensitization to the hapten diphenylcyclopropenone (DPC). The receptor comes from a woman under 30 with alopecia areata. Some clones in this sample may be carry-over from other donors' samples. This chain's CDR3 is CASRGPGPTADTQYF. DNA of the CDR3: TGTGCCAGCAGGGGGCCGGGGCCCACGGCAGATACGCAGTATTTT. The complete variable domain, with remaining parts taken from reference TRBV28 and TRBJ2-3, reads DVKVTQSSRYLVKRTGEKVFLECVQDMDHENMFWYRQDPGLGLRLIYFSYDVKMKEKGDIPEGYSVSREKKERFSLILESASTNQTSMYLCASRGPGPTADTQYFGPGTRLTVL.